The clone carrying this TCR beta chain was counted at least ten times. What it binds is not known. This sample is part of a study of T cells in Graves' hyperthyroidism and ophthalmopathy. Study results and caveats: The model predicted ophthalmopathy a median around six months before onset.

It was RNA transcripts that yielded the amplified TCR beta CDR3 regions. Researchers ran a first-round RT-PCR on the TCR CDR3 using the HTBI primer set. MiXCR was run by TCRdb on the multiplex PCR reads, yielding one entry per CDR3 protein. The table has 200,000 or so distinct CDR3 sequences, about a sixth seen once. CDR1 and CDR2 from the germline V gene are MDHEN and SYDVKM. The CDR3 sequence is 17 residues long. Deletions cut 5 bases from V and 0 bases from J, with 16 bases between. This TCR derives from a woman in her 50s with Graves' hyperthyroidism. Sequencing input: blood. This chain joins TRBV28 and TRBJ2-2; no clear D. This CDR3 reads CASSPHGLPTNTGELFF. The CDR3 region has the DNA TGTGCCAGCAGTCCCCATGGGTTACCTACGAACACCGGGGAGCTGTTTTTT.